The clone carrying this T cell receptor (beta chain) was counted at least ten times. No antigen is known for it. The record originates from a study of T-cell reconstitution after alpha-beta-depleted transplantation in children. Overall study results and limits: Several hundred expanded graft clones reportedly were the source of alpha-beta T cells about two months after transplant. From newly produced T cells came most of the T-cell counts and diversity one year after transplant. Some patients' high day-60 TCRbeta diversity was traced to surviving recipient T cells and thymic progenitors.

Unique molecular identifiers were built into the TCRbeta library. MiXCR, run by TCRdb on the PCR reads, gives a single entry per CDR3 protein. In the table there are over 200,000 distinct CDR3 sequences, around 9.9% of which are singletons. This TCR was recovered from a child younger than two with acute myeloid leukemia, due to receive a stem cell transplant. The sequenced sample was PBMCs, obtained before TCRalphabeta/CD19-depleted stem cell transplant.

The CDR3 reads CASSLRFTSGLEETQYF. The CDR3, as DNA: TGTGCCAGCAGCTTGCGATTCACTAGCGGGCTAGAAGAGACCCAGTACTTC. This chain links TRBV7-9 with TRBJ2-5; 9 bases line up with TRBD2. The CDR3 contains 17 residues. The V gene's germline CDR1 is SEHNR and CDR2 FQNEAQ (reference sequence). V shed 3 bases, J shed 3 bases, and the junction held 11 bases outside the gene matches.